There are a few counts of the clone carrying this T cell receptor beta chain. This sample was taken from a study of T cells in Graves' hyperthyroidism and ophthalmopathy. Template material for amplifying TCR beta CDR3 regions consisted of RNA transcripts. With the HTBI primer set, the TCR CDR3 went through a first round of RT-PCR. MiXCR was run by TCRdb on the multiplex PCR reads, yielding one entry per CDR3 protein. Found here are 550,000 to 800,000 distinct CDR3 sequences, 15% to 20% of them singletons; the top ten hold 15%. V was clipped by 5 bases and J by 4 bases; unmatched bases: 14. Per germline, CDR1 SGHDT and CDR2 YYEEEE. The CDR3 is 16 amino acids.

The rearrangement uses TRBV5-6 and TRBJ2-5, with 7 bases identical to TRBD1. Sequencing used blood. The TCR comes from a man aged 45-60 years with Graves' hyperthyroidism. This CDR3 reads CASRKDRTSNAETQYF. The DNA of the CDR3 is TGTGCCAGCAGAAAGGACAGGACAAGTAACGCAGAGACCCAGTACTTC.